Sequencing of this TCR beta chain was carried out in a study of blood T cell repertoires in COVID-19. The table came from immunoSEQ multiplex PCR; TCRdb's copy has only in-frame clones and leaves some out. The sample lists fewer than 90,000 clones, about 86% occurring once. This TCR was sampled from a woman older than 75 with active or convalescent COVID-19. Material: peripheral blood.

The CDR3 spells CASSPRGGDTGELFF. The DNA of the CDR3 is TGCGCCAGCAGCCCTCGGGGAGGGGACACCGGGGAGCTGTTTTTT. The V call is TRBV5-1, the J call TRBJ2-2, with 7 bases matching TRBD2. V lost 4 bases, J lost 3 bases, and 6 bases stayed unmatched. The CDR3 runs to 15 residues. The germline V gene encodes CDR1 SGHRS and CDR2 YFSETQ.